The 30 T cell receptor beta chains below all came from one sample that was sequenced in a study of response to subunit inactivated influenza vaccine. TCRdb passed the RT-PCR reads through MiXCR, listing each CDR3 protein once. The table shows about 170,000 distinct CDR3 sequences, with over 9.5% occurring only once. The data were also submitted as part of a second study, on T cells expressing NK-cell markers. According to that study: Making the TCR beta cDNA relied on 5'RACE template switching with UMIs.

This specimen consisted of CD8+ T cells sorted from PBMCs, obtained 11 to 12 days after vaccination. These receptors originate from a man between 45 and 60 years old who received an inactivated influenza vaccine.

The chain joins TRBV6-5 to TRBJ2-1; D gene ambiguous. V dropped 2 bases and J dropped 9 bases, with 11 bases sitting between them. CDR3 size: 13 residues. Germline lookup yields CDR1 MNHEY and CDR2 SVGAGI. The CDR3 region is CASSYDTVSEQFF. CDR3 DNA sequence: TGTGCCAGCAGTTACGATACAGTAAGTGAGCAGTTCTTC.

This clonotype was seen a few times. The chain carries TRBV10-3 and TRBJ2-7; 7 bases match TRBD1. Germline CDR1 is ENHRY and CDR2 is SYGVKD. With V trimmed by 6 bases and J by 4 bases, 6 bases remained unmatched. The CDR3 covers 13 residues. DNA for the CDR3: TGTGCCATCAGATCGGACAGGCCGTACGAGCAGTACTTC. It translates to CAIRSDRPYEQYF.

There are many counts of this clonotype. This chain links TRBV27 with TRBJ2-1; 8 bases line up with TRBD2. The CDR3 contains 17 residues. V trimming: 3 bases; J trimming: 0 bases; junction bases outside the gene matches: 7. CDR1 and CDR2 (germline): MNHEY, SMNVEV (reference sequence). The CDR3 here is CASSFGGGQSSYNEQFF. In DNA form, the CDR3 reads TGTGCCAGCAGTTTTGGCGGGGGGCAGAGCTCCTACAATGAGCAGTTCTTC.

The chain employs TRBV25-1 and TRBJ2-7, with D perhaps matching TRBD2 (6 bases). The V end was cut by 3 bases, the J end by 4 bases, with 13 bases between. Germline V gives CDR1 MGHDK, CDR2 SYGVNS. The CDR3 runs to 14 residues. The CDR3 sequence is CASSDSLGGYEQYF. The CDR3, as DNA: TGTGCCAGCAGTGATTCACTTGGGGGGTACGAGCAGTACTTC.

This clonotype occurred a few times. The CDR3 ends on some other residue instead of the conserved phenylalanine or tryptophan, so this is likely a read error. The limits of the CDR3 on the DNA are not certain, so only TCRdb's listed CDR3 is given. The chain combines TRBV7-9 with TRBJ2-3. From its first to its last residue, the CDR3 has 12 amino acids. CDR1 and CDR2 from the germline V gene are SEHNR and FQNEAQ (reference sequence). CDR3 loop: CASSRATGITHL.

The sample holds many counts of this clonotype. The chain uses TRBV20-1 and TRBJ2-1, with 9 nucleotides matching TRBD1. Germline loops: CDR1 DFQATT, CDR2 SNEGSKA (reference sequence). V was pared by 5 bases and J by 8 bases, with 7 bases of the junction left unmatched. The CDR3 contains 13 residues. The CDR3 reads CSAELDRGYEQFF. The CDR3 DNA reads TGCAGTGCTGAACTGGACAGGGGCTATGAGCAGTTCTTC.

This clonotype has only a few counts. The chain combines TRBV27 with TRBJ2-1; the match to TRBD2 covers 10 bases. Unmatched junction bases numbered 6, after V lost 2 bases and J lost 2 bases. Germline CDR1 MNHEY, CDR2 SMNVEV (reference sequence). The CDR3 runs to 17 residues. CDR3 residues: CASSLAAGLAAYNEQFF. In nucleotides, the CDR3 is TGTGCCAGCAGTTTAGCGGCTGGACTAGCGGCCTACAATGAGCAGTTCTTC.

The sample holds a few counts of this clonotype. This chain connects TRBV3-1 to TRBJ1-2; 7 nucleotides line up with TRBD1. J gave up 0 bases and V 3 bases, and 4 bases lay outside the gene matches. The CDR3 contains 15 residues. CDR1 and CDR2 from the germline V gene are LGHDT and YNNKEL (reference sequence). The CDR3 region is CASSHTGAANYGYTF. The CDR3 region has the DNA TGTGCCAGCAGCCATACAGGGGCTGCTAACTATGGCTACACCTTC.

This clonotype came up a few times. The chain is built from TRBV25-1 and TRBJ2-1; the D call may be TRBD1 or TRBD2 (5 bases each). Trimming removed 4 bases at V and 4 bases at J, with 14 bases between. Germline V gives CDR1 MGHDK, CDR2 SYGVNS. This CDR3 has 15 amino acids. The CDR3 sequence is CASSVSRVAYNEQFF. For the CDR3, the DNA is TGTGCCAGCAGTGTTAGCAGGGTAGCGTACAATGAGCAGTTCTTC.

This clonotype was recorded at least ten times. The genes are TRBV20-1 and TRBJ2-1; D unclear. The V gene lost 3 bases and the J gene lost 4 bases, with 7 bases spanning the gap. CDR3 length equals 12 residues. Germline-derived CDR1 and CDR2 are DFQATT and SNEGSKA (reference sequence). The CDR3 DNA follows: TGCAGTGCTAGGTGGGGATACAATGAGCAGTTCTTC. Translating gives CSARWGYNEQFF.

The CDR3, as DNA: TGCAGCGTTGTGGAAGCTAGCGGAAACGTGTTCTTC. It encodes CSVVEASGNVFF. The rearrangement links TRBV29-1 to TRBJ2-1; 7 nucleotides line up with TRBD2. CDR3 size: 12 residues. Germline loops: CDR1 SQVTM, CDR2 ANQGSEA. Trimming removed 4 bases from V and 15 bases from J; junction bases left unmatched: 12.

Here the CDR3 reads CSVGDWGTNYGYTF. CDR3 nucleotides: TGCAGCGTTGGTGATTGGGGTACTAACTATGGCTACACCTTC. V usage is TRBV29-1 and J usage is TRBJ1-2; D unresolved. Germline V gene data show CDR1 as SQVTM and CDR2 as ANQGSEA. Trimming pared 4 bases from V and 0 bases from J, leaving 12 bases between. This CDR3 is 14 amino acids long.

The chain employs TRBV4-2 and TRBJ2-5, with TRBD2 identical over 14 bases. Trimming took 1 base from V and 1 from J; bases not matched to a gene: 14. This CDR3 is built from 21 residues. Germline values: CDR1 LGHNA, CDR2 YNFKEQ. The CDR3 coding sequence is TGTGCCAGCAGCCAAGGGGTCCCCCGGACTAGCGGGGGGCTCTCCCAAGAGACCCAGTACTTC. Its translation is CASSQGVPRTSGGLSQETQYF.

This clonotype has a handful of counts. The chain carries TRBV28 and TRBJ2-3; TRBD1 matches 8 bases. Per germline, CDR1 MDHEN and CDR2 SYDVKM. With 5 bases clipped from V and 4 bases from J, the junction kept 11 bases outside the gene matches. CDR3 length: 16 residues. CDR3 residues: CASSQILQGASDTQYF. CDR3 DNA: TGTGCCAGCAGTCAAATTCTTCAGGGGGCATCAGATACGCAGTATTTT.

The chain links TRBV7-8 to TRBJ1-4; D unclear. Trimming removed 1 base at V and 2 bases at J, with 17 bases between. The germline V gene encodes CDR1 SGHVS and CDR2 FQNEAQ. This CDR3 contains 18 residues. The CDR3 sequence: CASSLVGLLGSTNEKLFF. CDR3 sequence (DNA): TGTGCCAGCAGCTTAGTCGGGCTTTTGGGGTCTACTAATGAAAAACTGTTTTTT.

In its sample, this clonotype was seen many times. The chain joins TRBV10-3 to TRBJ2-1; D is undetermined. This CDR3 has 15 amino acids. Germline assignment: CDR1 ENHRY and CDR2 SYGVKD. Trimming shortened V by 6 bases and J by 0 bases, and 12 bases separated the two germline ends. This CDR3 reads CAIRKGPSSYNEQFF. The CDR3 bases are TGTGCCATCAGAAAGGGCCCGAGCTCCTACAATGAGCAGTTCTTC.

The chain has TRBV4-3 and TRBJ2-7; the D gene is possibly TRBD2 (6 bases). In germline, CDR1 is LGHNA, CDR2 YSLEER. This CDR3 region has 15 residues. V shed 1 base and J shed 7 bases, with 17 bases lying between them. CDR3 nucleotides: TGCGCCAGCAGCCAAGCGACGATCGGGGACTTGGAGCAGTACTTC. This translates into CASSQATIGDLEQYF.

The chain is built from TRBV29-1 and TRBJ1-2; unclear D gene. Germline V CDR1 and CDR2: SQVTM, ANQGSEA. V lost 6 bases, J lost 0 bases, and 11 bases lay in between. The CDR3 contains 13 residues. CDR3 DNA: TGCAGCGTATCCGACGGAACTAACTATGGCTACACCTTC. Translated, it gives CSVSDGTNYGYTF.

This clonotype turned up a few times. J is TRBJ1-1 and V is TRBV20-1; D may be TRBD1 (6 bases). The V gene lost 7 bases and the J gene lost 1 base, with 19 bases spanning the gap. Per germline, CDR1 DFQATT and CDR2 SNEGSKA (reference sequence). This CDR3 contains 15 residues. The CDR3 DNA sequence: TGCAGTGTGTTTCCCCCACAGGGTCAGAACACTGAAGCTTTCTTT. Translated, it gives CSVFPPQGQNTEAFF.

This clonotype was seen a few times. The CDR3 protein is CASSARDREWAKNIQYF. CDR3 DNA: TGTGCCAGCAGTGCGAGGGACAGGGAGTGGGCCAAAAACATTCAGTACTTC. The chain links TRBV6-1 to TRBJ2-4; 9 nucleotides match TRBD1. From germline, CDR1 is MNHNS and CDR2 SASEGT. V shed 4 bases and J 1 base; nucleotides not matched to a gene: 8. This CDR3 contains 17 residues.

This clonotype turned up a few times. This chain joins TRBV6-1 and TRBJ2-2, with D perhaps matching TRBD1 (6 bases). Trimming pared 2 bases from V and 4 bases from J, leaving 14 bases between. Germline lookup yields CDR1 MNHNS and CDR2 SASEGT. The CDR3 is made up of 16 amino acids. The CDR3 coding sequence is TGTGCCAGCAGTGAATTGAGGGGGTCGAGCACCGGGGAGCTGTTTTTT. Its translation: CASSELRGSSTGELFF.

This clonotype was seen a few times. The CDR3 loop is CASSPPGTSVFHEQYF. Here the CDR3 DNA reads TGTGCCAGCAGTCCTCCCGGGACTAGCGTCTTTCACGAGCAGTACTTC. The chain links TRBV28 to TRBJ2-7; 10 nucleotides match TRBD2. Germline V CDR1 and CDR2: MDHEN, SYDVKM. The CDR3 spans 16 residues. Germline trimming cut 5 bases from V and 5 bases from J; bases unmatched to any gene: 12.

This chain connects TRBV4-3 to TRBJ2-1; possible D gene TRBD2, 6 bases. CDR3 length equals 17 residues. Germline V CDR1 and CDR2: LGHNA, YSLEER. V gave up 2 bases and J gave up 2 bases, with 16 bases separating them. This CDR3 is CASSQSLRDFPYNEQFF. The CDR3 DNA reads TGCGCCAGCAGCCAAAGCCTCCGGGACTTCCCCTACAATGAGCAGTTCTTC.

This clonotype came up many times. This chain links TRBV5-1 with TRBJ2-7, with a weak D call TRBD1 (6 bases). This CDR3 is built from 14 residues. Germline CDR1 reads SGHRS; CDR2 reads YFSETQ. V lost 0 bases and J lost 1, with 8 bases in between. CDR3 region: CASSLGDISYEQYF. Here the CDR3 DNA reads TGCGCCAGCAGCTTGGGGGACATATCCTACGAGCAGTACTTC.

In this sample, this clonotype turned up a few times. Here the CDR3 reads CASSLAWDGGDQETQYF. The CDR3 DNA reads as TGTGCCAGCAGCTTAGCGTGGGACGGGGGGGATCAAGAGACCCAGTACTTC. J is TRBJ2-5 and V is TRBV7-9; 8 bases align to TRBD2. This CDR3 has 17 amino acids. V gave up 0 bases and J gave up 2 bases; unmatched junction bases: 8. Looked up from germline, CDR1 is SEHNR and CDR2 is FQNEAQ (reference sequence).

This clonotype was seen more than once but under ten times. This sequence joins TRBV28 and TRBJ2-7; TRBD2 is a possible D gene (6 bases). Trimming took 6 bases from V and 3 from J, leaving 15 bases between them. Germline assignment: CDR1 MDHEN and CDR2 SYDVKM. CDR3 length: 14 amino acids. The CDR3 sequence: CASSFSGLYYEQYF. The CDR3 coding sequence is TGTGCCAGCAGCTTCTCGGGACTCTACTACGAGCAGTACTTC.

Only a few counts were recorded for this clonotype. V gene TRBV4-3 combines with J gene TRBJ2-7, with D tentatively TRBD2 (6 bases). Looked up from germline, CDR1 is LGHNA and CDR2 is YSLEER. V was trimmed by 4 bases and J by 6 bases, leaving 25 bases between them. The length of the CDR3 is 17 residues. DNA for the CDR3: TGCGCCAGCAGCCCGAAGTGGGGAAGCTTCGGGGGAGTCGAGCAGTACTTC. This encodes CASSPKWGSFGGVEQYF.

This chain uses TRBV2 with TRBJ2-1, with D possibly being TRBD2 (6 bases). Germline V gene data show CDR1 as SNHLY and CDR2 as FYNNEI. V was cut by 6 bases and J by 0 bases, with 15 bases left in between. This CDR3 comprises 16 residues. The CDR3 sequence: CASRTGLSPSYNEQFF. CDR3 in DNA: TGTGCCAGCAGGACGGGACTTTCGCCCTCCTACAATGAGCAGTTCTTC. Filled out from reference TRBV2 and TRBJ2-1, the complete variable domain reads EPEVTQTPSHQVTQMGQEVILRCVPISNHLYFYWYRQILGQKVEFLVSFYNNEISEKSEIFDDQFSVERPDGSNFTLKIRSTKLEDSAMYFCASRTGLSPSYNEQFFGPGTRLTVL.

This clonotype has only a few counts. The chain recombines TRBV20-1 with TRBJ2-2; TRBD1 matches 12 bases. This CDR3 has 13 amino acids. V lost 6 bases to trimming and J lost 6 bases; unmatched junction nucleotides: 2. The germline CDR1 and CDR2 sequences are DFQATT and SNEGSKA (reference sequence). CDR3 amino acids: CSAGTGGPGELFF. Written as DNA, the CDR3 is TGCAGTGCAGGGACAGGGGGCCCCGGGGAGCTGTTTTTT.

Ten or more counts support this clonotype. The chain combines TRBV6-5 with TRBJ2-7; D gene unclear. V was shortened by 0 bases and J by 4 bases, with 10 bases between the two germline ends. Germline CDR1 reads MNHEY; CDR2 reads SVGAGI. CDR3 size: 14 residues. The CDR3 loop is CASSYSGRVYEQYF. The CDR3 bases are TGTGCCAGCAGTTACTCTGGCAGAGTGTACGAGCAGTACTTC.